The clone carrying this T cell receptor beta chain was seen more than once but under ten times. The sample belongs to a study of T cells in Graves' hyperthyroidism and ophthalmopathy. Newly diagnosed hyperthyroidism, duration under 2 months, in patients aged 18 to 65. Fresh peripheral blood, 10 ml, yielded the PBMCs. Regions amplified from RNA transcripts were the TCR beta CDR3 regions. A first-round RT-PCR of the TCR CDR3 used the HTBI primer set. TCRdb recomputed calls from the multiplex PCR reads with MiXCR, one row per CDR3 protein. The sample has some 250,000 distinct CDR3 sequences, 13% to 15% seen once; the top ten hold 13%. Sequencing was carried out using blood. This TCR derives from a middle-aged woman with Graves' hyperthyroidism that later progressed to Graves' ophthalmopathy.

CDR3 loop: CASSDGGHNEQFF. The CDR3 nucleotides read TGTGCCAGCAGTGACGGAGGACACAATGAGCAGTTCTTC. The chain joins TRBV6-4 to TRBJ2-1; a possible D gene is TRBD2 (5 bases). This CDR3 is 13 amino acids long. In germline, CDR1 is MRHNA, CDR2 SNTAGT. V was shortened by 2 bases and J by 5 bases, with 7 bases between the two germline ends.